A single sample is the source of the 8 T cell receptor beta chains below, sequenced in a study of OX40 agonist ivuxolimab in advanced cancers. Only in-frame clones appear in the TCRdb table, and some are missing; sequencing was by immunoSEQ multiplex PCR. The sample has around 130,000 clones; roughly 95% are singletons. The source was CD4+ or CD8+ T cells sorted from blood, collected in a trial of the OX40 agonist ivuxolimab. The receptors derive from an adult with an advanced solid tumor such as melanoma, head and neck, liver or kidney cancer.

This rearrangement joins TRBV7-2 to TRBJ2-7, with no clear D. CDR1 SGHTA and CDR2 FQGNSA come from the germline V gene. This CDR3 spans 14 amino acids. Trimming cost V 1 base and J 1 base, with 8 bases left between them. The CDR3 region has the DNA TGTGCCAGCAGCTTAGGGGCTGGATCCTACGAGCAGTACTTC. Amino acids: CASSLGAGSYEQYF. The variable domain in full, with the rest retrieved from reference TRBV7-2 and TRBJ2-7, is GAGVSQSPSNKVTEKGKDVELRCDPISGHTALYWYRQSLGQGLEFLIYFQGNSAPDKSGLPSDRFSAERTGGSVSTLTIQRTQQEDSAVYLCASSLGAGSYEQYFGPGTRLTVT.

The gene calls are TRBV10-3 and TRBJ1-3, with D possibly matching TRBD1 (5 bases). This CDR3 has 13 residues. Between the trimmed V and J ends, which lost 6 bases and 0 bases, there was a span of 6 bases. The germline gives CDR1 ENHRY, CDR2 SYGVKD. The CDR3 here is CAIRGDSGNTIYF. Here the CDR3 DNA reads TGTGCCATCAGGGGGGACTCTGGAAACACCATATATTTT.

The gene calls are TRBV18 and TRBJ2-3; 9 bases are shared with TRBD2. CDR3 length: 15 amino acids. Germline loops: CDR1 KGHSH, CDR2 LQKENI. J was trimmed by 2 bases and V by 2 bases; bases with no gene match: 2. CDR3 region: CASSPGGGATDTQYF. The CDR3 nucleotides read TGTGCCAGCTCACCAGGCGGGGGGGCCACAGATACGCAGTATTTT.

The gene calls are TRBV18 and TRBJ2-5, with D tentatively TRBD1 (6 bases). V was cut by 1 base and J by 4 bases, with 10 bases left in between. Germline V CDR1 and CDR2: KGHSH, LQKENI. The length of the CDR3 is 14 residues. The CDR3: CASSPLVQGETQYF. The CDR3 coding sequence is TGTGCCAGCTCACCACTAGTACAGGGAGAGACCCAGTACTTC.

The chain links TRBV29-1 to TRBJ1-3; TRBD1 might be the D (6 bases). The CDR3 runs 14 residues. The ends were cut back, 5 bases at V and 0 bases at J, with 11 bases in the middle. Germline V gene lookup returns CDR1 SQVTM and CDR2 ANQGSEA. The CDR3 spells CSVQTGGSGNTIYF. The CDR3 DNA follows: TGCAGCGTTCAGACAGGAGGCTCTGGAAACACCATATATTTT.

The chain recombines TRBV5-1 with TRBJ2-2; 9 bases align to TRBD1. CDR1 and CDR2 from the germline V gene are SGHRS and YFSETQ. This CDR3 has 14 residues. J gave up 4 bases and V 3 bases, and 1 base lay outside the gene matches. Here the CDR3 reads CASSSGQGTGELFF. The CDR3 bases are TGCGCCAGCAGCTCGGGACAGGGCACCGGGGAGCTGTTTTTT.

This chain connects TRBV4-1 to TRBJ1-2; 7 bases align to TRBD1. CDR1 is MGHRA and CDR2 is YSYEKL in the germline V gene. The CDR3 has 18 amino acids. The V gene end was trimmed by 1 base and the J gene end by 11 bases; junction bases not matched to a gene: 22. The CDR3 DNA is TGCGCCAGCAGCCAAGGTGGGAGGGGGCGCCGCGATGGGAACGTGTACACCTTC. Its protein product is CASSQGGRGRRDGNVYTF.

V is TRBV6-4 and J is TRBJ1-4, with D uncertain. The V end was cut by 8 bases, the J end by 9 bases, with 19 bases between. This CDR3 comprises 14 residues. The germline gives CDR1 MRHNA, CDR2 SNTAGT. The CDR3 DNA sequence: TGTGCCAGCCTACCCCCCCAGGAGGAGAAAAAACTGTTTTTT. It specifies CASLPPQEEKKLFF.